One sample yielded the 32 T cell receptor beta chains listed below, sequenced in a study of OX40 agonist ivuxolimab in advanced cancers. The method was immunoSEQ multiplex PCR; TCRdb's version includes in-frame clones alone and lacks a portion of them. The data contain about 30,000 clones, over 60% of them singletons. The starting material was CD4+ or CD8+ T cells sorted from blood, obtained in a trial of the OX40 agonist ivuxolimab. These receptors were taken from an adult with an advanced solid tumor such as melanoma, head and neck, liver or kidney cancer.

V usage is TRBV2 and J usage is TRBJ1-2; D is undetermined. Germline lookup yields CDR1 SNHLY and CDR2 FYNNEI. This CDR3 is built from 14 residues. Trimming cost V 8 bases and J 3 bases, with 16 bases left between them. This CDR3 reads CASVWSNWDYGYTF. CDR3 nucleotide sequence: TGTGCCAGCGTCTGGAGTAACTGGGACTATGGCTACACCTTC.

CDR3 protein: CASSLGGGQGPSAFF. CDR3 DNA sequence: TGTGCCAGCAGTTTGGGAGGAGGACAGGGCCCCTCAGCTTTCTTT. The chain combines TRBV28 with TRBJ1-1; 8 positions agree with TRBD1. V lost 3 bases and J lost 10; bases outside the gene matches: 13. Germline V CDR1 and CDR2: MDHEN, SYDVKM. The CDR3 covers 15 residues. Together with reference TRBV28 and TRBJ1-1, the CDR3 gives the full variable domain: DVKVTQSSRYLVKRTGEKVFLECVQDMDHENMFWYRQDPGLGLRLIYFSYDVKMKEKGDIPEGYSVSREKKERFSLILESASTNQTSMYLCASSLGGGQGPSAFFGQGTRLTVV.

The chain carries TRBV5-8 and TRBJ1-4, with D possibly matching TRBD1 (5 bases). The V end lost 2 bases, the J end lost 4 bases, and 15 bases lay between the germline ends. This CDR3 region has 16 residues. Germline CDR1 reads SGHTS; CDR2 reads YDEGEE. CDR3 loop: CASSFLGRAGNEKLFF. The CDR3 DNA reads as TGTGCCAGCAGCTTCTTAGGCAGGGCCGGTAATGAAAAACTGTTTTTT. The entire variable domain, with the rest obtained from reference TRBV5-8 and TRBJ1-4, is as follows: EAGVTQSPTHLIKTRGQQATLRCSPISGHTSVYWYQQALGLGLQFLLWYDEGEERNRGNFPPRFSGRQFPNYSSELNVNALELEDSALYLCASSFLGRAGNEKLFFGSGTQLSVL.

V and J are TRBV4-2 and TRBJ2-1, with 8 nucleotides matching TRBD2. Germline CDR1 is LGHNA and CDR2 is YNFKEQ. V was clipped by 0 bases and J by 7 bases; unmatched bases: 8. This CDR3 has 16 residues. The CDR3 region has the DNA TGTGCCAGCAGCCAAGATCCGGCGGGGGGAGTTAATGAGCAGTTCTTC. This translates into CASSQDPAGGVNEQFF.

In DNA form, the CDR3 reads TGTGCCAGCAGCTGGGACAGGGAGCAGTACTTC. Residues: CASSWDREQYF. The V call is TRBV5-5, the J call TRBJ2-7, with 8 bases that match TRBD1. The CDR3 covers 11 residues. CDR1 is SGHKS and CDR2 is YYEKEE in the germline V gene (reference sequence). With 3 bases clipped from V and 7 bases from J, the junction kept 0 bases outside the gene matches.

The rearrangement joins TRBV5-1 to TRBJ1-4; tentative D call: TRBD1 (5 bases). The germline V gene encodes CDR1 SGHRS and CDR2 YFSETQ. This CDR3 has 15 amino acids. V shed 6 bases and J shed 7 bases, with 19 bases lying between them. Here the CDR3 reads CASNGRAKISEKLFF. The CDR3 DNA reads as TGCGCCAGCAACGGCAGGGCCAAAATTAGTGAAAAACTGTTTTTT.

This clone was counted once. The chain combines TRBV9 with TRBJ2-3; D not resolved. The CDR3 runs 15 residues. V shed 0 bases and J shed 2 bases, with 10 bases lying between them. In germline, CDR1 is SGDLS, CDR2 YYNGEE. CDR3: CASSVDERPTDTQYF. CDR3 sequence (DNA): TGTGCCAGCAGCGTAGACGAGAGACCCACAGATACGCAGTATTTT.

The gene calls are TRBV9 and TRBJ1-3, with D tentatively TRBD1 (5 bases). V was trimmed by 0 bases and J by 0 bases, leaving 13 bases between them. Germline V gene data show CDR1 as SGDLS and CDR2 as YYNGEE. The CDR3 runs to 17 residues. The CDR3 nucleotides are TGTGCCAGCAGCGTAGGTAGCGCCGGGGGCTCTGGAAACACCATATATTTT. It yields the protein CASSVGSAGGSGNTIYF.

The chain joins TRBV6-1 to TRBJ2-7, with a possible D match to TRBD1 (6 bases). CDR3 length: 13 amino acids. The ends were cut back, 6 bases at V and 7 bases at J, with 16 bases in the middle. CDR1 and CDR2 (germline): MNHNS, SASEGT. The CDR3 region is CASRGTNNWEQYF. DNA for the CDR3: TGTGCCAGCAGGGGGACAAATAACTGGGAGCAGTACTTC.

The chain combines TRBV6-6 with TRBJ1-6; 7 nucleotides align to TRBD1. The germline V gene encodes CDR1 MNHNY and CDR2 SVGAGI (reference sequence). The ends lost 0 bases at V and 10 bases at J; junction bases unmatched: 3. CDR3 length: 14 amino acids. CDR3 in amino acids: CASSYSTGSSPLHF. The CDR3, as DNA: TGTGCCAGCAGTTACTCGACAGGGTCATCACCCCTCCACTTT.

The chain couples TRBV5-1 to TRBJ2-7; D could derive from TRBD1 or TRBD2 (5 bases each). This CDR3 contains 16 residues. The germline gives CDR1 SGHRS, CDR2 YFSETQ. Deletions cut 6 bases from V and 3 bases from J, with 22 bases between. CDR3 DNA sequence: TGCGCCAGCACCGTGGGGGATGGGATGGGGAACTACGAGCAGTACTTC. Translating it yields CASTVGDGMGNYEQYF. Full variable domain (remainder filled in from reference TRBV5-1 and TRBJ2-7): KAGVTQTPRYLIKTRGQQVTLSCSPISGHRSVSWYQQTPGQGLQFLFEYFSETQRNKGNFPGRFSGRQFSNSRSEMNVSTLELGDSALYLCASTVGDGMGNYEQYFGPGTRLTVT.

This chain joins TRBV28 and TRBJ1-5; no definite D call. In germline, CDR1 is MDHEN, CDR2 SYDVKM. This CDR3 has 12 residues. The germline V and J ends were trimmed by 3 bases and 2 bases, with 2 bases remaining between them. The CDR3 DNA reads TGTGCCAGCAGTTTGGGCAATCAGCCCCAGCATTTT. Protein: CASSLGNQPQHF.

Only a few counts were recorded for this clone. The CDR3, as DNA: TGTGCCAGCAGTGGGATGGGGGGGTTAGGCACAGATACGCAGTATTTT. It yields the protein CASSGMGGLGTDTQYF. V usage is TRBV2 and J usage is TRBJ2-3; 7 bases map to TRBD2. CDR3 length equals 16 residues. Germline V gene lookup returns CDR1 SNHLY and CDR2 FYNNEI. V lost 4 bases and J lost 1; bases outside the gene matches: 8.

The chain carries TRBV15 and TRBJ1-4; the match to TRBD1 covers 8 bases. This CDR3 is 14 amino acids long. Germline CDR1 LNHNV, CDR2 YYDKDF (reference sequence). With 6 bases clipped from V and 5 bases from J, the junction kept 5 bases outside the gene matches. CDR3 protein: CATRPTGGNEKLFF. CDR3 bases: TGTGCCACCAGACCCACAGGGGGGAATGAAAAACTGTTTTTT.

The chain carries TRBV2 and TRBJ2-1, with TRBD2 matching over 13 bases. From germline, CDR1 is SNHLY and CDR2 FYNNEI. The CDR3 totals 15 residues. With 4 bases clipped from V and 6 bases from J, the junction kept 3 bases outside the gene matches. CDR3 protein: CASSVGLAGSNEQFF. The CDR3, as DNA: TGTGCCAGCAGTGTGGGACTAGCGGGGAGCAATGAGCAGTTCTTC.

CDR3 in amino acids: CASSQDFEGNGYTF. The CDR3 region has the DNA TGTGCCAGCAGCCAAGATTTTGAAGGGAATGGCTACACCTTC. The genes are TRBV4-2 and TRBJ1-2; D remains unclear. Germline CDR1 LGHNA, CDR2 YNFKEQ. V lost 0 bases and J lost 6, with 11 bases in between. CDR3 length: 14 residues.

The chain employs TRBV7-9 and TRBJ2-5; D perhaps matches TRBD2 (6 bases). This CDR3 has 16 amino acids. Trimming shortened V by 5 bases and J by 1 base, and 17 bases separated the two germline ends. The V gene's germline CDR1 is SEHNR and CDR2 FQNEAQ (reference sequence). CDR3 DNA sequence: TGTGCCAGCAGCCCTCGGGGAGCGGGCCTCCAAGAGACCCAGTACTTC. It specifies CASSPRGAGLQETQYF. The whole variable domain, filled in from reference TRBV7-9 and TRBJ2-5, reads DTGVSQNPRHKITKRGQNVTFRCDPISEHNRLYWYRQTLGQGPEFLTYFQNEAQLEKSRLLSDRFSAERPKGSFSTLEIQRTEQGDSAMYLCASSPRGAGLQETQYFGPGTRLLVL.

This clone was counted only a few times. The chain is built from TRBV30 and TRBJ2-4; D remains ambiguous. Between the trimmed V and J ends, which lost 3 bases and 3 bases, there was a span of 6 bases. The CDR3 has 12 amino acids. Germline-derived CDR1 and CDR2 are GTSNPN and SVGIG (reference sequence). The CDR3 DNA reads TGTGCCTGGAGGCGCGGCAAAAACATTCAGTACTTC. Protein product: CAWRRGKNIQYF. The full variable domain, in which reference TRBV30 and TRBJ2-4 provide the parts outside the CDR3, is SQTIHQWPATLVQPVGSPLSLECTVEGTSNPNLYWYRQAAGRGLQLLFYSVGIGQISSEVPQNLSASRPQDRQFILSSKKLLLSDSGFYLCAWRRGKNIQYFGAGTRLSVL.

This clone was detected only once. The CDR3 region has the DNA TGCGCCAGCAGTGAGGTACAGGGGAACACCGGGGAGCTGTTTTTT. Its translation: CASSEVQGNTGELFF. J is TRBJ2-2 and V is TRBV10-1; possibly TRBD1 for D (6 bases). Germline values: CDR1 WNHNN, CDR2 SYGVQD (reference sequence). The length of the CDR3 is 15 residues. The V gene lost 2 bases and the J gene lost 1 base, with 8 bases spanning the gap.

The table lists this clone with a count of one. The genes are TRBV2 and TRBJ2-3; no firm D call. CDR3 length equals 13 residues. The V and J ends lost 7 bases and 2 bases respectively, with 10 bases between them. Germline V gives CDR1 SNHLY, CDR2 FYNNEI. CDR3 residues: CASKRSFTDTQYF. The CDR3 coding sequence is TGTGCCAGCAAAAGGTCCTTCACAGATACGCAGTATTTT.

V usage is TRBV5-1 and J usage is TRBJ2-1; TRBD2 agrees at 8 bases. The CDR3 consists of 15 residues. The germline V gene encodes CDR1 SGHRS and CDR2 YFSETQ. Trimming took 1 base from V and 2 from J; bases not matched to a gene: 2. The CDR3 coding sequence is TGCGCCAGCAGCTTGTCCGGGGGGGCCTACAATGAGCAGTTCTTC. Translated: CASSLSGGAYNEQFF. The entire variable domain, with the rest obtained from reference TRBV5-1 and TRBJ2-1, is as follows: KAGVTQTPRYLIKTRGQQVTLSCSPISGHRSVSWYQQTPGQGLQFLFEYFSETQRNKGNFPGRFSGRQFSNSRSEMNVSTLELGDSALYLCASSLSGGAYNEQFFGPGTRLTVL.

There are a few counts of this clone. V gene TRBV7-9 combines with J gene TRBJ1-1, with TRBD1 matching over 8 bases. Germline V lookup: CDR1 SEHNR, CDR2 FQNEAQ (reference sequence). The CDR3 is 14 amino acids. After removal of 5 bases from V and 8 bases from J, the junction contained 10 bases not matched to a gene. CDR3 sequence: CASSPPTGAPEAFF. In DNA form, the CDR3 reads TGTGCCAGCAGCCCACCGACAGGGGCACCCGAAGCTTTCTTT. Looking up the rest from reference TRBV7-9 and TRBJ1-1 gives the full variable domain: DTGVSQNPRHKITKRGQNVTFRCDPISEHNRLYWYRQTLGQGPEFLTYFQNEAQLEKSRLLSDRFSAERPKGSFSTLEIQRTEQGDSAMYLCASSPPTGAPEAFFGQGTRLTVV.

This chain links TRBV6-5 with TRBJ1-5, with TRBD1 matching over 9 bases. The CDR3 is made up of 13 amino acids. Germline V gene lookup returns CDR1 MNHEY and CDR2 SVGAGI. V lost 6 bases and J lost 4; bases outside the gene matches: 1. For the CDR3, the DNA is TGTGCCAGCAGGGGGACAGGGAATCAGCCCCAGCATTTT. Its translation: CASRGTGNQPQHF.

The CDR3 DNA reads as TGTGCCAGCAGCTCCGATTCTGGGGCCAACGTCCTGACTTTC. Amino acid sequence: CASSSDSGANVLTF. The V gene is TRBV7-7, the J gene TRBJ2-6; no clear D gene. The CDR3 has 14 residues. Trimming left V 4 bases short and J 1 base short, with 5 bases between. CDR1 is SSHAT, CDR2 FNYEAQ, per germline (reference sequence).

The rearrangement links TRBV10-3 to TRBJ2-4, with a tentative D call TRBD2 (7 bases). V was clipped by 3 bases and J by 13 bases, with 13 bases between them. Germline V gene sequence: CDR1 ENHRY, CDR2 SYGVKD. This CDR3 is 12 amino acids long. CDR3 DNA sequence: TGTGCCATCAGTGAAGGGGGGGCCAGGCAGTACTTC. Its translation: CAISEGGARQYF.

The CDR3 sequence is CASSFGQGPYGYTF. Here the CDR3 DNA reads TGCGCCAGCAGCTTCGGACAGGGGCCCTATGGCTACACCTTC. V is TRBV5-1 and J is TRBJ1-2; 9 bases agree with TRBD1. The CDR3 contains 14 residues. Germline V gene lookup returns CDR1 SGHRS and CDR2 YFSETQ. The V and J ends lost 2 bases and 4 bases, in that order; junction bases with no gene match: 3.

V is TRBV30 and J is TRBJ1-5; perhaps TRBD1 as D (6 bases). Germline V gene lookup returns CDR1 GTSNPN and CDR2 SVGIG (reference sequence). CDR3 length: 15 amino acids. V shed 1 base and J shed 3 bases, with 13 bases lying between them. CDR3 sequence: CAWSAGTYDNQPQHF. CDR3 bases: TGTGCCTGGAGTGCCGGGACATATGACAATCAGCCCCAGCATTTT.

The genes are TRBV5-6 and TRBJ1-2; D not certain. V was trimmed by 1 base and J by 7 bases, leaving 8 bases between them. Looked up from germline, CDR1 is SGHDT and CDR2 is YYEEEE. This CDR3 is 12 amino acids long. The CDR3, as DNA: TGTGCCAGCAGCTTGACCGGGTTTGGCTACACCTTC. The encoded protein is CASSLTGFGYTF.

This clone was picked up one time. The V gene is TRBV10-3, the J gene TRBJ2-7; 9 positions agree with TRBD1. The trim removed 2 bases at V and 4 bases at J, leaving 9 bases unmatched. The germline gives CDR1 ENHRY, CDR2 SYGVKD. The CDR3 extends over 16 amino acids. The CDR3 sequence is CAISEAMDRGHYEQYF. CDR3 in DNA: TGTGCCATCAGTGAGGCTATGGACAGGGGACATTACGAGCAGTACTTC.

The chain is built from TRBV5-1 and TRBJ2-1, with D maybe TRBD1 (6 bases). CDR1 is SGHRS and CDR2 is YFSETQ in the germline V gene. Trimming cost V 2 bases and J 8 bases, with 8 bases left between them. The CDR3 contains 12 residues. CDR3 nucleotide sequence: TGCGCCAGCAGCTTACAGGGTTATGAGCAGTTCTTC. Its translation is CASSLQGYEQFF.

The rearrangement uses TRBV7-2 and TRBJ2-3; 8 bases line up with TRBD2. CDR3 length: 16 residues. The V segment lost 6 bases and the J segment 3 bases; nucleotides outside the gene matches: 11. Germline V gene data show CDR1 as SGHTA and CDR2 as FQGNSA. CDR3 DNA: TGTGCCAGCAGACGAGGTGGCGGGGGGAATACAGATACGCAGTATTTT. Its protein is CASRRGGGGNTDTQYF.

The J gene is TRBJ1-2, the V gene TRBV5-1; the match to TRBD1 covers 7 bases. Germline trimming cut 0 bases from V and 2 bases from J; bases unmatched to any gene: 7. Germline-derived CDR1 and CDR2 are SGHRS and YFSETQ. The CDR3 length is 16 residues. CDR3 amino acids: CASSLGDSGGNYGYTF. The CDR3 DNA is TGCGCCAGCAGCTTGGGGGACAGCGGGGGAAACTATGGCTACACCTTC.